The rows below give T cell receptor beta chains drawn from one sample of a study of blood T cells in healthy people across ages. MiXCR, run by TCRdb on the 5' RACE reads, gives a single entry per CDR3 protein. The table includes approximately 790,000 distinct CDR3 sequences, roughly 60% detected once. The sequenced sample was blood. The receptors shown here come from a man aged 25 to 40 in good health. Both conserved end residues are part of each CDR3. D genes are given only for firm matches. The size of a clone is reported for some rows only, either as once, few or many, or as a class for expanded clones.

>TRBV2|-|TRBD2|TRBJ2-1|14
TGTGCCAGCAGTCCTTTTGGGGGGGACAATGAGCAGTTCTTC
CASSPFGGDNEQFF
>TRBV7-9|-|TRBD1|TRBJ1-2|14
TGTGCCAGCAGCGTAGACAGGGGTGGTAAAGGCAACACCTTC
CASSVDRGGKGNTF
>TRBV7-9|-|-|TRBJ2-1|13
TGTGCCAGCAGCCAGGTTCCTGCCGATGAGCAGTTCTTC
CASSQVPADEQFF
>TRBV7-2|many|TRBD2|TRBJ2-3|15
TGTGCCAGCAGGCAGGGACTAGCTCCCACAGATACGCAGTATTTT
CASRQGLAPTDTQYF
>TRBV20-1|few|-|TRBJ2-7|13
TGCAGTGCCAAGACAGGGAGGGACTACGAGCAGTACTTC
CSAKTGRDYEQYF
>TRBV20-1|-|-|TRBJ1-6|13
TGCAGTGCTCACAAGGAGTGGGGGTCACCCCTCCACTTT
CSAHKEWGSPLHF
>TRBV29-1|-|-|TRBJ2-3|13
TGCAGCGTTGGGCCAGAGCGCACAGATACGCAGTATTTT
CSVGPERTDTQYF
>TRBV5-1|many|-|TRBJ2-3|15
TGCGCCAGCAGGCCGACAGGCTTTGAAACAGATACGCAGTATTTT
CASRPTGFETDTQYF
>TRBV5-1|once|-|TRBJ2-3|16
TGCGCCAGCAGCTTGGCCGCCCCTACAGGGTCAGATACGCAGTATTTT
CASSLAAPTGSDTQYF
>TRBV27|-|-|TRBJ2-7|12
TGTGCCAGCAGTTTCGTCCTCTACGAGCAGTACTTC
CASSFVLYEQYF
>TRBV27|-|TRBD2|TRBJ2-7|15
TGTGCCAGCAGATTATCGGGGGGTTCTAGGGAGACCCGGTACTTC
CASRLSGGSRETRYF
>TRBV3-1|-|TRBD1|TRBJ2-4|15
TGTGCCAGCAGACGAACCACAGGGGGCCAAAACATTCAGTACTTC
CASRRTTGGQNIQYF
>TRBV6-2/TRBV6-3|once|TRBD2|TRBJ2-1|15
TGTGCCAGCTCCTACCCACTAGCGGGGGGGCATGAGCAGTTCTTC
CASSYPLAGGHEQFF
>TRBV5-5|-|TRBD1|TRBJ1-2|12
TGTGCCAGCAGCGGGGACAGGGTTCCCTACACCTTC
CASSGDRVPYTF
>TRBV28|-|-|TRBJ1-2|14
TGTGCCAGCAGTTTTTCAGGGTCTTACTATGGCTACACCTTC
CASSFSGSYYGYTF
>TRBV7-3|-|-|TRBJ2-7|16
TGTGCCAGCAGCTTAACGACTGGGGGCGAGTCCTACGAGCAGTACTTC
CASSLTTGGESYEQYF
>TRBV5-1|-|-|TRBJ2-7|11
TGCGCCGGCAGGGGAGACTACGAGCAGTACTTC
CAGRGDYEQYF
>TRBV5-5|few|-|TRBJ2-5|15
TGTGCCAGCAGCTTGGGGAATCTGGGGCAAGAGACCCAGTACTTC
CASSLGNLGQETQYF
>TRBV10-3|-|-|TRBJ2-3|12
TGTGCCATCAGTGCTGGAGAAGATACGCAGTATTTT
CAISAGEDTQYF
>TRBV9|-|-|TRBJ2-7|14
TGTGCCAGCAGCCCCCAAGAAGATTCCTACGAGCAGTACTTC
CASSPQEDSYEQYF
>TRBV4-1|-|TRBD2|TRBJ2-5|18
TGCGCCAGCAGCCTAATCTCGACTAGCCAGAAATTTCAAGAGACCCAGTACTTC
CASSLISTSQKFQETQYF
>TRBV7-2|-|TRBD1|TRBJ2-7|13
TGTGCCAGCAACCGGACAGGGCTGGGCGAGCAGTACTTC
CASNRTGLGEQYF
>TRBV6-5|-|TRBD2|TRBJ2-5|16
TGTGCCAGCAGTTACTCGGGACTAGCGAATTCAGAGACCCAGTACTTC
CASSYSGLANSETQYF
>TRBV6-5|-|-|TRBJ1-6|12
TGTCCCAGCAGGTACAGTTATTCACCCCTCCACTTT
CPSRYSYSPLHF
>TRBV6-6|-|TRBD2|TRBJ2-5|16
TGTGCCAGCAGTCCGGACCGGGACTACGTACAAGAGACCCAGTACTTC
CASSPDRDYVQETQYF
>TRBV7-2|-|-|TRBJ2-3|16
TGTGCCAGCAGCTTACTGGGGGGGGGCAGAACAGATACGCAGTATTTT
CASSLLGGGRTDTQYF
>TRBV9|few|-|TRBJ2-7|14
TGTGCCAGCAGCGTCGGTCCAGGATTATACGAGCAGTACTTC
CASSVGPGLYEQYF
>TRBV12-3/TRBV12-4|-|-|TRBJ2-5|16
TGTGCCAGCAGTACCTTGGGGGGCACCATACCTGTTACCCAGTACTTC
CASSTLGGTIPVTQYF
>TRBV7-8|-|TRBD1|TRBJ1-2|14
TGTGCCAGCAGCGACGGGACAGGGCTCAATGGCTACACCTTC
CASSDGTGLNGYTF
>TRBV25-1|-|-|TRBJ1-1|13
TGTGCCAGCAGTGAATTGGGGAACACTGAAGCTTTCTTT
CASSELGNTEAFF
>TRBV18|many|TRBD1|TRBJ1-2|15
TGTGCCAGCTCACCGGAGGGGGCGCGAGTCTATGGCTACACCTTC
CASSPEGARVYGYTF
>TRBV5-1|-|-|TRBJ1-6|16
TGCGCCAGCAGAAAATCCGGGACGGCGGATAATTCACCCCTCCACTTT
CASRKSGTADNSPLHF
>TRBV5-1|few|-|TRBJ2-3|11
TGCGCCAGCAGCTTCGACGATACGCAGTATTTT
CASSFDDTQYF
>TRBV7-9|-|-|TRBJ1-2|16
TGTGCCAGCAGCCTAGGCGCGAAGGACAGCAATTCGGGCTACACCTTC
CASSLGAKDSNSGYTF
>TRBV5-1|-|-|TRBJ1-4|18
TGCGCCAGCAGCTTGGTTGCGGAGAGTTTAACAACTAATGAAAAACTGTTTTTT
CASSLVAESLTTNEKLFF
>TRBV5-1|-|TRBD1|TRBJ1-2|17
TGCGCCAGCAGCCCGGCGGACAGGGCTCGTTCGAACTATGGCTACACCTTC
CASSPADRARSNYGYTF
>TRBV4-3|-|TRBD2|TRBJ2-1|19
TGCGCCAGCAGCCAAGATTCGAATCCAGCGGGGGGCCAAGGGAATGAGCAGTTCTTC
CASSQDSNPAGGQGNEQFF
>TRBV11-3|-|TRBD2|TRBJ2-2|17
TGTGCCAGCAGCCCATCAGACGGGGGGGAAAACACCGGGGAGCTGTTTTTT
CASSPSDGGENTGELFF
>TRBV20-1|-|-|TRBJ2-1|15
TGCAGTGCTAGAGTACTGGGACAAATCTACAATGAGCAGTTCTTC
CSARVLGQIYNEQFF
>TRBV4-3|-|-|TRBJ1-4|14
TGCGCCAGCAGCCAAGAAGTAAGAGGTGAAAAACTGTTTTTT
CASSQEVRGEKLFF
>TRBV14|-|-|TRBJ2-4|13
TGTGCCAGCAGCCAAGGAAGCGGTGACATTCAGTACTTC
CASSQGSGDIQYF
>TRBV20-1|-|-|TRBJ2-7|12
TGCAGTGCGGGCGCCGAAACCTACGAGCAGTACTTC
CSAGAETYEQYF
>TRBV15|-|-|TRBJ1-2|16
TGTGCCACCAGCAGAGAGGACACTCAACCTAACTATGGCTACACCTTC
CATSREDTQPNYGYTF
>TRBV20-1|-|TRBD2|TRBJ2-3|14
TGCAGTGCTCCATCGGGGGGAGGGGCAGATACGCAGTATTTT
CSAPSGGGADTQYF
>TRBV25-1|-|-|TRBJ2-7|15
TGTGCCAGCAGTGGGCCCGGGGGCAGCTCCTACGAGCAGTACTTC
CASSGPGGSSYEQYF
>TRBV2|-|TRBD1|TRBJ2-2|13
TGTGCCAGCATCGTACAGGGGAACGGGGAGCTGTTTTTT
CASIVQGNGELFF
>TRBV7-2|-|-|TRBJ2-3|17
TGTGCCAGCAGCTTAGGTATCCTTGGTCGTAGCACAGATACGCAGTATTTT
CASSLGILGRSTDTQYF
>TRBV4-2|-|TRBD1|TRBJ1-5|16
TGTGCCAGCAGCCAAGCGGAGGCAGGGGGGAATCAGCCCCAGCATTTT
CASSQAEAGGNQPQHF
>TRBV20-1|-|-|TRBJ1-6|15
TGCAGTGCTAGAGTGGGGGACCTCTATAATTCACCCCTCCACTTT
CSARVGDLYNSPLHF
>TRBV7-2|-|TRBD2|TRBJ2-3|18
TGTGCCAGCAGCTTAGTCCCTAGCGGGGGGGCCCCCACAGATACGCAGTATTTT
CASSLVPSGGAPTDTQYF
>TRBV24-1|few|-|TRBJ1-2|13
TGTGCCACCAGTGATTACGACAGCCATGGCTACACCTTC
CATSDYDSHGYTF
>TRBV20-1|-|TRBD2|TRBJ2-5|13
TGCAGTGCCCACCGGGACTATCAAGAGACCCAGTACTTC
CSAHRDYQETQYF
>TRBV7-9|few|-|TRBJ2-3|14
TGTGCCAGCAGCTTACGCGGGGACACAGATACGCAGTATTTT
CASSLRGDTDTQYF
>TRBV12-3/TRBV12-4|once|-|TRBJ1-2|12
TGTGCCAGCAGTTCGAGTACGGGGAGCTGCACCTTC
CASSSSTGSCTF
>TRBV4-1|-|-|TRBJ2-7|14
TGCGCCAGCAGCCAAGCAGGCGGAACCTACGAGCAGTACTTC
CASSQAGGTYEQYF